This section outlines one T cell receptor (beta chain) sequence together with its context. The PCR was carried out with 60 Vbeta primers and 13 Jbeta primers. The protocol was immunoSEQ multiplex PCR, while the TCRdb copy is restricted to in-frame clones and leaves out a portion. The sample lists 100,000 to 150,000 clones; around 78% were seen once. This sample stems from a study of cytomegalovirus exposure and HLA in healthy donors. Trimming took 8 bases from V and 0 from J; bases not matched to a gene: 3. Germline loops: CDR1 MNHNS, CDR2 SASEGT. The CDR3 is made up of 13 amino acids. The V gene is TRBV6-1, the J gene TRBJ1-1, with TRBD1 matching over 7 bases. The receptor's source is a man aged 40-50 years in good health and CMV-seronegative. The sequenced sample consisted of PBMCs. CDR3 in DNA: TGTGCCAGCCAGGGACAGTTGAACACTGAAGCTTTCTTT. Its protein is CASQGQLNTEAFF.